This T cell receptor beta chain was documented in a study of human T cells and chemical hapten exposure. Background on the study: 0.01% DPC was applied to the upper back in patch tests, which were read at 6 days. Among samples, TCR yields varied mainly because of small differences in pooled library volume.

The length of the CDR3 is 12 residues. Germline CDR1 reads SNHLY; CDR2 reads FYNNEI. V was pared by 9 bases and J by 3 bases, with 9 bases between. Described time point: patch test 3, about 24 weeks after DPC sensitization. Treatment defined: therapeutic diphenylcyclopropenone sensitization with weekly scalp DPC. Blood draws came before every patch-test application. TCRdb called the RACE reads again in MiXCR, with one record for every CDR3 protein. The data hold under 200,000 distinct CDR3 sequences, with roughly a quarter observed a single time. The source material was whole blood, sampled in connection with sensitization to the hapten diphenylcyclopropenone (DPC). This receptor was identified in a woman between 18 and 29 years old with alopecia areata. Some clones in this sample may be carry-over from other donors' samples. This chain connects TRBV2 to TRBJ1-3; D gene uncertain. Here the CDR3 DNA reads TGTGCCAGACAAGTATATGGAAACACCATATATTTT. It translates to CARQVYGNTIYF.